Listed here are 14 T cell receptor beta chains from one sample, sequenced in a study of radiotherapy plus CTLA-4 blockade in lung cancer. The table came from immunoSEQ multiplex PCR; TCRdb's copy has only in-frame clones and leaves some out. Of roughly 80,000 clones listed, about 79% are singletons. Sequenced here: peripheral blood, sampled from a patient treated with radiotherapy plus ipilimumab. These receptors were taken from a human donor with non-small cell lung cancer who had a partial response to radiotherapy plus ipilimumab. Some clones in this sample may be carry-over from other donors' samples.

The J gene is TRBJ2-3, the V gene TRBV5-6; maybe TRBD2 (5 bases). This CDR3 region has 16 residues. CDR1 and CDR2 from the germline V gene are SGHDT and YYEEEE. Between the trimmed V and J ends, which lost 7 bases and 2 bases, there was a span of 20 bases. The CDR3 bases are TGTGCCAGCCGCGCTGTTGGAGGATCTATCACAGATACGCAGTATTTT. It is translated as CASRAVGGSITDTQYF. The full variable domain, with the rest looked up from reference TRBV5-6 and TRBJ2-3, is DAGVTQSPTHLIKTRGQQVTLRCSPKSGHDTVSWYQQALGQGPQFIFQYYEEEERQRGNFPDRFSGHQFPNYSSELNVNALLLGDSALYLCASRAVGGSITDTQYFGPGTRLTVL.

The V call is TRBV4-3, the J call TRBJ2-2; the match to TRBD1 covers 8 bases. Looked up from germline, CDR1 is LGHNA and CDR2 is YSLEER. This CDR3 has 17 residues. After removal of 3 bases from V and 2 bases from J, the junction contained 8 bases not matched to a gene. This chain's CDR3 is CASSHLQGALNTGELFF. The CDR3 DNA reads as TGCGCCAGCAGCCACCTTCAGGGGGCGCTTAACACCGGGGAGCTGTTTTTT.

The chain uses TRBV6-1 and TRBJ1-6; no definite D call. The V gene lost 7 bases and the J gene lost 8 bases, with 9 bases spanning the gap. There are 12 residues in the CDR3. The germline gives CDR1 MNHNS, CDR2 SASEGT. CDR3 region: CASNSFDSPLHF. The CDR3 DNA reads TGTGCCAGCAATAGTTTCGATTCACCCCTCCACTTT.

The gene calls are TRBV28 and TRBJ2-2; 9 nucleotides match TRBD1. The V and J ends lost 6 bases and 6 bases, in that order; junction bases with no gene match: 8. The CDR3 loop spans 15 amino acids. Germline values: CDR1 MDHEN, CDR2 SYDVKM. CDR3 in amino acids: CASRYDRTGAGELFF. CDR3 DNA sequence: TGTGCCAGCAGATACGACAGGACAGGGGCCGGGGAGCTGTTTTTT.

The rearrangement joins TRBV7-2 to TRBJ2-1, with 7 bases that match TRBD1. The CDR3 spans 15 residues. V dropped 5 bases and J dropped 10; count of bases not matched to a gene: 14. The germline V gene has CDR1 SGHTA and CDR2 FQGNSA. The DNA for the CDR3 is TGTGCCAGCAGCCACGGGACAGAGAAACTCGGGGAGCAGTTCTTC. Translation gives CASSHGTEKLGEQFF.

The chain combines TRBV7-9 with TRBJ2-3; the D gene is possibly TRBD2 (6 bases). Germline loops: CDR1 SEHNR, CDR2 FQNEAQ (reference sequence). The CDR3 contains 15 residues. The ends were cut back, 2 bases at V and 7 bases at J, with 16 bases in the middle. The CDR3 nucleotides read TGTGCCAGCAGCTTATTGTCCGGAGGAGGGTATACGCAGTATTTT. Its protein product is CASSLLSGGGYTQYF.

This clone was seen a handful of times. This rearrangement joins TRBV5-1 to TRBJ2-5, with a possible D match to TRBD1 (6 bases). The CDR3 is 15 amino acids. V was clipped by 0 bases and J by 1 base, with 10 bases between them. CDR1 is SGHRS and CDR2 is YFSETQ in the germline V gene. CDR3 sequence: CASSLVSTGQETQYF. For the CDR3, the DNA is TGCGCCAGCAGCTTGGTATCGACAGGCCAAGAGACCCAGTACTTC.

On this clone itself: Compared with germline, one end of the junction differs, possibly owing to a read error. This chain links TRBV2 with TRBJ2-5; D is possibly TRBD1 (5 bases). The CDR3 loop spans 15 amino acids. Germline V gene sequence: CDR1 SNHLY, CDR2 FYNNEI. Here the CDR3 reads CASSSPQGNQETQYF. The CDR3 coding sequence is TGTGCCAGCAGTTCGCCCCAGGGTAACCAGGAGACCCAGTACTTC.

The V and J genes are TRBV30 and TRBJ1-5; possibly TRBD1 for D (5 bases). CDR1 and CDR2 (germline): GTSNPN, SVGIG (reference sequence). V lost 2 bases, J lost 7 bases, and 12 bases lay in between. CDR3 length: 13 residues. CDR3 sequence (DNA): TGTGCCTGGAGTTTTGGGGCTGGGCAGCCCCAGCATTTT. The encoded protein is CAWSFGAGQPQHF.

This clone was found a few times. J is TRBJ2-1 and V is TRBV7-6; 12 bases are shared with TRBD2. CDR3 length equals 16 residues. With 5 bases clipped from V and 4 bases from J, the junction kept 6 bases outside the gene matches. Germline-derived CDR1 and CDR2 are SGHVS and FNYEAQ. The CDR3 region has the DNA TGTGCCAGCAGCCAACGACTAGCGGGGGAGTACAATGAGCAGTTCTTC. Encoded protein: CASSQRLAGEYNEQFF.

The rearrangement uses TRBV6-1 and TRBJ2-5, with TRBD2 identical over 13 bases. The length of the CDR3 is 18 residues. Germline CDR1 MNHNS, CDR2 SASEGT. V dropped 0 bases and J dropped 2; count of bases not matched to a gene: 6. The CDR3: CASSEARTSGGRQETQYF. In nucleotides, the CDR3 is TGTGCCAGCAGTGAAGCTCGGACTAGCGGGGGACGACAAGAGACCCAGTACTTC.

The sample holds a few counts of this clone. The CDR3, as DNA: TGTGCCAGAATACCGGCGGGGACTGAAGCTTTCTTT. This gives the protein CARIPAGTEAFF. V and J are TRBV5-3 and TRBJ1-1; no clear D. TRBV5-3 is recorded as an ORF, its role being uncertain. Trimming took off 6 bases at V and 5 bases at J, with 11 bases between the two ends. CDR3 length equals 12 residues.

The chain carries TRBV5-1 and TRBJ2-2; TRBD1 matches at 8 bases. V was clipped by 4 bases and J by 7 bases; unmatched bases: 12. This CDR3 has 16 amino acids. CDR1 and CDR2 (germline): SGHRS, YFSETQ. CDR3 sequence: CASSLGDRGPSGELFF. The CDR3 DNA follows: TGCGCCAGCAGCCTGGGTGACAGGGGACCGAGCGGGGAGCTGTTTTTT.

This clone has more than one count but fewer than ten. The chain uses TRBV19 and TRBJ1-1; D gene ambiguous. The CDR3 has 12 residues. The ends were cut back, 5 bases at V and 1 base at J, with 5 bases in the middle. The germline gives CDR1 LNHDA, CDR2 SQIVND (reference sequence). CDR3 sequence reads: CASSYRNTEAFF. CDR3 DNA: TGTGCCAGTAGTTATCGGAACACTGAAGCTTTCTTT.